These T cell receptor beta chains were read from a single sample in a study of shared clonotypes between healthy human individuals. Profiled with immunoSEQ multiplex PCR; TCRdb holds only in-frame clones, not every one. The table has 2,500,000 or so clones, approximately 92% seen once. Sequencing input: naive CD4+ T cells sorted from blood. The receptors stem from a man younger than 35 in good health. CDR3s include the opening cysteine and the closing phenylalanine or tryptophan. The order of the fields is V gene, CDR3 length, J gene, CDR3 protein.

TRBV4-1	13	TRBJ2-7	CASSQKDSREQYF
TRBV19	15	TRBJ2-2	CATSGAQGFVGELFF
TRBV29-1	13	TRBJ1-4	CSVEDRVNEKLFF
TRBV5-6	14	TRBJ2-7	CASSQLGATYEQYF
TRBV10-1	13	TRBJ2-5	CASTILSQETQYF
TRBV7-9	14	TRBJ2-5	CASSLVRGSETQYF
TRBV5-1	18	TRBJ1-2	CASSPVSLGQAVGYGYTF
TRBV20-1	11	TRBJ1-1	CSPLRNTEAFF
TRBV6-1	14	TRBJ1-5	CASSRTGNNQPQHF
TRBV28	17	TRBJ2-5	CASSLYLAGVNQETQYF
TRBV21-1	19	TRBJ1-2	CASSKGEGGQGAQSYGYTF
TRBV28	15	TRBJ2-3	CASSAGTLGADTQYF
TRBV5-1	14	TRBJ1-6	CASSTGQGGSPLHF
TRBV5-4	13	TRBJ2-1	CASSLGQRDEQFF
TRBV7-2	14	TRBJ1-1	CASSPGQGGTEAFF
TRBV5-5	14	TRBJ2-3	CASSWDGRTDTQYF
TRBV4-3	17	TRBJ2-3	CASSQETSGYITDTQYF
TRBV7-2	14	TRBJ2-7	CASSLGVGRAEQYF
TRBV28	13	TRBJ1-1	CASRQIENTEAFF
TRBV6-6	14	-	CASSPVHLSYEQYF
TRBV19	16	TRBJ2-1	CASSPSSQNLYNEQFF
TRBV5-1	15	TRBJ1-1	CASRWEGGKNTEAFF
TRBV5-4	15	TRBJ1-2	CASSSGATLSYGYTF
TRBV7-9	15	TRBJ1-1	CASSVTVTGDTEAFF
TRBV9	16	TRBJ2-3	CASSLRGTLSTDTQYF
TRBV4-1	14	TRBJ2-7	CASSHQGKGYEQYF
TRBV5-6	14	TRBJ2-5	CASSFRTGKETQYF